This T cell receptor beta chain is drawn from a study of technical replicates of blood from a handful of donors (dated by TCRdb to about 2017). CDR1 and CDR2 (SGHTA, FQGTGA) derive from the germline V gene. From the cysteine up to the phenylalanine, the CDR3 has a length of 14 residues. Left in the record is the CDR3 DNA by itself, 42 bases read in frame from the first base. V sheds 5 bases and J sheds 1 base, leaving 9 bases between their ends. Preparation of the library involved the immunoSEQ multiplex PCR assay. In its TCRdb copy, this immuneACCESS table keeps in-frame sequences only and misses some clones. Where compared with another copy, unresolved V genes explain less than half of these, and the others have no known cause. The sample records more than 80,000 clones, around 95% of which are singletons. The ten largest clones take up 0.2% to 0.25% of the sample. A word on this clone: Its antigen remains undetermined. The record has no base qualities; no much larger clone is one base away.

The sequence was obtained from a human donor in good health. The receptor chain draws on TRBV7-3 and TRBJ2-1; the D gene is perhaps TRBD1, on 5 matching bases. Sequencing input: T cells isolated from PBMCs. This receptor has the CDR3 CASSPAGSYNEQFF. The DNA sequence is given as TGTGCCAGCAGCCCCGCAGGGTCCTACAATGAGCAGTTCTTC.